Sequencing of this T cell receptor (beta chain) was carried out in a study of blood T cell repertoires in COVID-19. The overall study: Sample material is recorded as cDNA or gDNA derived from T cells, B-cell-depleted T cells, or PBMCs.

This clone showed up just once. As handled by the study authors: The authors estimated nucleated cell counts from reference gene primer amplification. TCRdb's table, derived via immunoSEQ multiplex PCR, lists solely in-frame clones and lacks some. Clone size and the V and J calls come from that table; the DNA yielded D and trimming. The repertoire consists of fewer than 200,000 clones, with around 82% occurring once and the leading ten covering roughly 19%. CDR1 and CDR2 (germline): SGHTA, FQGNSA. The CDR3 runs 15 residues. The V gene end was trimmed by 5 bases and the J gene end by 1 base; junction bases not matched to a gene: 2.

Sequencing was done on a sample of peripheral blood. This rearrangement joins TRBV7-2 to TRBJ2-2; 9 bases align to TRBD1. The TCR comes from a woman aged 70 to 79 who had recovered from COVID-19. The CDR3 nucleotides are TGTGCCAGCAGCACGGGACAGGGGAACACCGGGGAGCTGTTTTTT. This sequence encodes CASSTGQGNTGELFF.